The subject of this entry is one T cell receptor (beta chain). Its antigen is undetermined. Profiling relied on immunoSEQ multiplex PCR, and the TCRdb table lists in-frame clones only, not all of them. The table shows 55,000 to 75,000 clones, with just under 95% occurring only once. The sample belongs to a study of cytomegalovirus exposure and HLA in healthy donors. CDR3 length: 15 amino acids. J was trimmed by 1 base and V by 5 bases; bases with no gene match: 7. Germline-derived CDR1 and CDR2 are SGHTA and FQGTGA. General study results and limits: The authors listed 150 to 200 TCR beta chains as cytomegalovirus-associated. A later analysis found first-cohort TCR clusters tended to co-occur in the 120 or so validation repertoires. Testing in vitro showed three CMV-associated chains specific for CMV antigens.

Separation from the 666-subject first cohort characterized the approximately 120-subject validation cohort, to which the donors belonged. This TCR was recovered from a man younger than 35 in good health and CMV-seropositive. The sample was PBMCs. The V and J genes are TRBV7-3 and TRBJ1-1, with 7 bases aligning to TRBD1. The CDR3 nucleotides are TGTGCCAGCAGCATCTCAGGGGGTGGGAACACTGAAGCTTTCTTT. It translates to CASSISGGGNTEAFF.